Each of the 7 T cell receptor beta chains below was sequenced from the same sample in a study of T cell repertoires in ileal Crohn's disease. The data were produced by immunoSEQ multiplex PCR, yet TCRdb's version contains in-frame clones alone and is incomplete. The sample includes 30,000 to 35,000 clones, around 80% of them seen just once. The sample comprised ileal tissue. Receptors were obtained from an adult with Crohn's disease.

The genes are TRBV30 and TRBJ1-3; the D gene is possibly TRBD1 (6 bases). V dropped 3 bases and J dropped 0 bases, with 18 bases sitting between them. The CDR3 consists of 17 residues. Germline CDR1 is GTSNPN and CDR2 is SVGIG (reference sequence). CDR3 amino acids: CAWSPPYWTASGNTIYF. The DNA for the CDR3 is TGTGCCTGGAGCCCCCCCTATTGGACAGCCTCTGGAAACACCATATATTTT.

This chain connects TRBV18 to TRBJ2-1; possibly TRBD2 for D (6 bases). This CDR3 contains 16 residues. Trimming stripped 1 base from V and 0 bases from J, with 10 bases between. CDR1 and CDR2 (germline): KGHSH, LQKENI. The CDR3 nucleotides read TGTGCCAGCTCACCACTTCCCGGGAGCTCCTACAATGAGCAGTTCTTC. It specifies CASSPLPGSSYNEQFF.

This clone was observed once. At one of its ends the junction is not consistent with the germline gene, which may arise from a read error. The sample carries other DNA sequences with the same CDR3. The J gene is TRBJ2-7, the V gene TRBV19, with 10 bases that match TRBD1. Looked up from germline, CDR1 is LNHDA and CDR2 is SQIVND (reference sequence). This CDR3 region has 14 residues. The CDR3, as DNA: TGTGCCAGTACCCCGGGACAGGGGTTCTACGAACAGTACTTC. Protein product: CASTPGQGFYEQYF.

The chain joins TRBV19 to TRBJ2-4, with TRBD2 matching 7 bases. The germline V gene has CDR1 LNHDA and CDR2 SQIVND (reference sequence). The CDR3 has 15 amino acids. J was trimmed by 10 bases and V by 1 base; bases with no gene match: 10. The CDR3 region has the DNA TGTGCCAGTAGTATAGGGGGTCCAGCGGGAAGGATTCAGTACTTC. This codes for CASSIGGPAGRIQYF.

This rearrangement joins TRBV5-6 to TRBJ2-7, with D perhaps TRBD2 (6 bases). The V gene's germline CDR1 is SGHDT and CDR2 YYEEEE. Trimming removed 7 bases at V and 3 bases at J, with 20 bases between. This CDR3 contains 15 residues. The CDR3 spells CASRESGGRGYEQYF. CDR3 DNA: TGTGCCAGCCGAGAGTCCGGGGGAAGGGGCTACGAGCAGTACTTC.

The gene calls are TRBV7-2 and TRBJ2-1; perhaps TRBD2 as D (6 bases). Germline loops: CDR1 SGHTA, CDR2 FQGNSA. The length of the CDR3 is 17 residues. V gave up 1 base and J gave up 4 bases, with 17 bases separating them. The CDR3 protein is CASSLEYRGLQYNEQFF. DNA for the CDR3: TGTGCCAGCAGCTTAGAATATCGTGGACTACAGTACAATGAGCAGTTCTTC. Together with reference TRBV7-2 and TRBJ2-1, the CDR3 gives the full variable domain: GAGVSQSPSNKVTEKGKDVELRCDPISGHTALYWYRQSLGQGLEFLIYFQGNSAPDKSGLPSDRFSAERTGGSVSTLTIQRTQQEDSAVYLCASSLEYRGLQYNEQFFGPGTRLTVL.

The V and J genes are TRBV27 and TRBJ2-7; 10 bases map to TRBD2. The CDR3 covers 13 residues. The J segment lost 7 bases and the V segment lost 8 bases, leaving 8 bases of the junction unmatched. Germline values: CDR1 MNHEY, CDR2 SMNVEV (reference sequence). In DNA, the CDR3 is TGTGCCAGCCCTGTAGCGGGAGGCAGGGAGCAGTACTTC. Residues: CASPVAGGREQYF.